Listed below are T cell receptor beta chains from one sample, sequenced in a study of control samples from healthy donors and cancer patients. Clones were sequenced by immunoSEQ multiplex PCR, and TCRdb holds only the in-frame ones, with some missing. The table records approximately 69,000 clones, around nine tenths of them present only once. The sample was PBMCs. The receptors come from a man in his sixties with colorectal cancer. Each CDR3 is given with its conserved first and last residue. A D gene is named only where the DNA matches it firmly. Rows give clone size only sometimes, using once, few, many, or a class for an expanded clone.

d_call	v_call	j_call	clone_size	cdr3_aa	cdr3_nt
NA	TRBV27	TRBJ2-2	NA	CASSLNTGELFF	TGTGCCAGCAGTTTAAACACCGGGGAGCTGTTTTTT
TRBD1	TRBV5-8	TRBJ2-7	once	CASSRGQGSSYEQYF	TGTGCCAGCAGTCGTGGACAGGGGAGCTCCTACGAGCAGTACTTC
NA	TRBV11-2	TRBJ1-1	NA	CASSLALGGRTEAFF	TGTGCCAGCAGCTTAGCTCTCGGGGGGCGAACTGAAGCTTTCTTT
NA	TRBV18	TRBJ1-6	NA	CASSPTTGPNSPLHF	TGTGCCAGCTCACCTACGACGGGGCCGAATTCACCCCTCCACTTT
TRBD1	TRBV10-3	TRBJ1-2	NA	CAISMTGDRGGYTF	TGTGCCATCAGCATGACAGGGGATCGGGGTGGCTACACCTTC
NA	TRBV18	TRBJ1-5	NA	CASSQGYGSNQPQHF	TGTGCCAGCTCACAAGGCTACGGGAGCAATCAGCCCCAGCATTTT
TRBD1	TRBV18	TRBJ2-7	NA	CASSPDRSSYEQYF	TGTGCCAGCTCACCGGACAGGTCCTCCTACGAGCAGTACTTC
NA	TRBV27	TRBJ1-5	few	CASRDKSNQPQHF	TGTGCCAGCAGGGACAAGAGCAATCAGCCCCAGCATTTT
NA	TRBV28	TRBJ1-4	NA	CASRSGGLATNEKLFF	TGTGCCAGCCGTTCCGGGGGGCTCGCAACTAATGAAAAACTGTTTTTT
TRBD1	TRBV28	TRBJ1-2	NA	CASSLGTGSYGYTF	TGTGCCAGCAGTTTGGGGACAGGTAGCTATGGCTACACCTTC
TRBD2	TRBV6-5	TRBJ2-7	NA	CASSTGGMGEQYF	TGTGCCAGCAGTACGGGGGGGATGGGCGAGCAGTACTTC
TRBD2	TRBV9	TRBJ2-2	once	CASSARGGLGGELFF	TGTGCCAGCAGCGCCCGGGGGGGCCTCGGCGGGGAGCTGTTTTTT